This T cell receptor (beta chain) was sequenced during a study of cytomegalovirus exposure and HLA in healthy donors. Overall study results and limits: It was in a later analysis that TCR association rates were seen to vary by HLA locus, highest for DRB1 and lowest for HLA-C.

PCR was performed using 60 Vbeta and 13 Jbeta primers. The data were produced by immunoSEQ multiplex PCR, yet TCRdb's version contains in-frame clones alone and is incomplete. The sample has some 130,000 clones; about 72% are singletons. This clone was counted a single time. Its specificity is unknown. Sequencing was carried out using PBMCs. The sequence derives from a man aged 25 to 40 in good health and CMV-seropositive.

CDR3 coding DNA: TGTGCCAGCAGTTTTGGACTAGCGGGACTTTACGAGCAGTACTTC. Translation gives CASSFGLAGLYEQYF. The V gene is TRBV27, the J gene TRBJ2-7; TRBD2 matches 12 bases. Germline CDR1 MNHEY, CDR2 SMNVEV (reference sequence). The CDR3 has 15 residues. The V gene end was trimmed by 3 bases and the J gene end by 4 bases; junction bases not matched to a gene: 4.